One sample yielded the 20 T cell receptor beta chains listed below, sequenced in a study of OX40 agonist ivuxolimab in advanced cancers. Repertoires were generated with immunoSEQ multiplex PCR, while TCRdb's copy carries only in-frame clones and drops some. The sample has fewer than 90,000 clones, roughly nine tenths seen once. The sample here was CD4+ or CD8+ T cells sorted from blood, taken in a trial of the OX40 agonist ivuxolimab. These receptors were obtained from an adult with an advanced solid tumor such as melanoma, head and neck, liver or kidney cancer.

The chain carries TRBV5-4 and TRBJ2-5, with 8 bases fitting TRBD2. Gene TRBJ2-7 matches the end of the DNA better, so the J call may be wrong. Germline CDR1 SGHNT, CDR2 YYREEE (reference sequence). CDR3 length: 16 amino acids. In DNA form, the CDR3 reads TGTGCCAGCAGCTTGGGTGGGAGCGGGAGCTCCTACGAGCAGTACTTC. Amino acid sequence: CASSLGGSGSSYEQYF.

This clone was recorded a few times. The gene calls are TRBV5-1 and TRBJ2-7; D remains ambiguous. The CDR3 has 13 residues. CDR1 is SGHRS and CDR2 is YFSETQ in the germline V gene. V was cut by 4 bases and J by 3 bases, with 11 bases left in between. The CDR3 nucleotides read TGCGCCAGCAGCGTTGAGACATACTACGAGCAGTACTTC. Translation gives CASSVETYYEQYF.

The rearrangement links TRBV18 to TRBJ1-1; 11 bases align to TRBD1. This CDR3 contains 16 residues. V shed 0 bases and J 3 bases; nucleotides not matched to a gene: 3. Germline lookup yields CDR1 KGHSH and CDR2 LQKENI. The CDR3 here is CASSPPTGQGDTEAFF. CDR3 bases: TGTGCCAGCTCACCACCAACGGGACAGGGGGACACTGAAGCTTTCTTT.

This chain joins TRBV7-2 and TRBJ2-7, with a possible D match to TRBD2 (5 bases). V was pared by 3 bases and J by 5 bases, with 29 bases between. This CDR3 spans 19 amino acids. Germline CDR1 reads SGHTA; CDR2 reads FQGNSA. The CDR3, as DNA: TGTGCCAGCAGCTTCGGCCTCGATCGGCGGGCCCGATCCCCCCACGAGCAGTACTTC. Protein sequence: CASSFGLDRRARSPHEQYF.

V and J are TRBV30 and TRBJ2-5, with D possibly TRBD1 on 5 matching bases. Germline V lookup: CDR1 GTSNPN, CDR2 SVGIG (reference sequence). There are 13 residues in the CDR3. V gave up 2 bases and J gave up 4 bases, with 11 bases separating them. The CDR3 DNA is TGTGCCTGGAGTAGGAACAGGATAGAGACCCAGTACTTC. This gives the protein CAWSRNRIETQYF.

The chain combines TRBV28 with TRBJ2-1; TRBD2 matches at 9 bases. V trimming: 1 base; J trimming: 6 bases; junction bases outside the gene matches: 19. Germline values: CDR1 MDHEN, CDR2 SYDVKM. This CDR3 comprises 20 residues. CDR3 sequence (DNA): TGTGCCAGCAGTTTATACCGCAGCGGGAGTACTAGCGGGTATTTCAATGAGCAGTTCTTC. It codes for CASSLYRSGSTSGYFNEQFF.

The chain has TRBV28 and TRBJ1-1; a weak D match, TRBD1 (6 bases). The germline V and J ends were trimmed by 5 bases and 0 bases, with 13 bases remaining between them. Germline V gene lookup returns CDR1 MDHEN and CDR2 SYDVKM. This CDR3 has 15 amino acids. This CDR3 is CASSPRGALNTEAFF. CDR3 coding DNA: TGTGCCAGCAGTCCCCGGGGGGCGTTGAACACTGAAGCTTTCTTT.

This rearrangement joins TRBV28 to TRBJ1-2; TRBD1 matches at 8 bases. V shed 7 bases and J 5 bases; nucleotides not matched to a gene: 12. The CDR3 consists of 15 residues. Germline V gene lookup returns CDR1 MDHEN and CDR2 SYDVKM. The CDR3 sequence is CASTLGGGQGYGYTF. Here the CDR3 DNA reads TGTGCCAGCACGTTAGGGGGTGGACAGGGTTATGGCTACACCTTC.

This sequence joins TRBV7-2 and TRBJ2-3; D is unclear. CDR3 length equals 14 residues. The germline V gene encodes CDR1 SGHTA and CDR2 FQGNSA. V was clipped by 0 bases and J by 3 bases, with 7 bases between them. CDR3 in DNA: TGTGCCAGCAGCTTAGCAGGCCGGACAGATACGCAGTATTTT. Translated: CASSLAGRTDTQYF.

The sample holds a few counts of this clone. The J gene is TRBJ2-2, the V gene TRBV9; tentatively, D is TRBD2 (5 bases). Deletions cut 1 base from V and 6 bases from J, with 7 bases between. The CDR3 sequence is 13 residues long. Germline values: CDR1 SGDLS, CDR2 YYNGEE. The chain's CDR3 is CASSVSGSGELFF. The CDR3 DNA sequence: TGTGCCAGCAGCGTATCGGGGTCCGGGGAGCTGTTTTTT.

The V and J genes are TRBV11-2 and TRBJ2-2, with a weak D call TRBD2 (6 bases). V was trimmed by 6 bases and J by 0 bases, leaving 14 bases between them. The CDR3 totals 16 residues. Germline V gives CDR1 SGHAT, CDR2 FQNNGV. The DNA of the CDR3 is TGTGCCAGCAGGGGACTTCTGTTCGCGAACACCGGGGAGCTGTTTTTT. Its protein product is CASRGLLFANTGELFF.

The chain recombines TRBV19 with TRBJ1-5; tentative D call: TRBD1 (6 bases). V lost 4 bases to trimming and J lost 6 bases, with 7 bases between them. In germline, CDR1 is LNHDA, CDR2 SQIVND (reference sequence). This CDR3 region has 12 residues. This chain's CDR3 is CASSTGAQPQHF. CDR3 in DNA: TGTGCCAGTAGTACAGGGGCTCAGCCCCAGCATTTT.

A remark on this clone: Other DNA sequences from this sample encode an identical CDR3 as well. The chain couples TRBV7-2 to TRBJ2-3; D not resolved. Germline V lookup: CDR1 SGHTA, CDR2 FQGNSA. Trimming cost V 6 bases and J 4 bases, with 5 bases left between them. CDR3 length: 11 residues. Here the CDR3 reads CASSSADTQYF. The CDR3 coding sequence is TGTGCCAGCAGTTCCGCAGATACGCAGTATTTT.

The chain is built from TRBV19 and TRBJ2-5; 10 nucleotides match TRBD1. This CDR3 is built from 17 residues. Germline assignment: CDR1 LNHDA and CDR2 SQIVND (reference sequence). V lost 6 bases and J lost 3; bases outside the gene matches: 13. This CDR3 reads CASSQRDRGRREETQYF. The CDR3 region has the DNA TGTGCCAGTAGCCAACGAGACAGGGGGCGACGGGAAGAGACCCAGTACTTC.

The chain combines TRBV19 with TRBJ1-2, with 9 nucleotides matching TRBD1. CDR3 length: 11 amino acids. Germline V gene lookup returns CDR1 LNHDA and CDR2 SQIVND (reference sequence). V was pared by 9 bases and J by 6 bases, with 2 bases of the junction left unmatched. The CDR3 coding sequence is TGTGCCAGCGGGACAGGGCATGGCTACACCTTC. Encoded protein: CASGTGHGYTF.

The V and J genes are TRBV10-1 and TRBJ2-1, with 12 bases identical to TRBD2. CDR1 is WNHNN, CDR2 SYGVQD, per germline (reference sequence). CDR3 length equals 15 residues. The V and J ends lost 3 bases and 8 bases, in that order; junction bases with no gene match: 5. The CDR3, as DNA: TGCGCCAGCAGTGAATCGGCTAGCGGGAGGGATGAGCAGTTCTTC. This gives the protein CASSESASGRDEQFF.

This clone was observed once. The chain combines TRBV20-1 with TRBJ1-2; no firm D call. The V end was cut by 4 bases, the J end by 4 bases, with 7 bases between. CDR3 length: 11 amino acids. Germline assignment: CDR1 DFQATT and CDR2 SNEGSKA (reference sequence). This chain's CDR3 is CSANTGYGYTF. DNA of the CDR3: TGCAGTGCTAATACCGGCTATGGCTACACCTTC.

This chain uses TRBV18 with TRBJ2-6; TRBD1 might be the D (5 bases). The germline V gene has CDR1 KGHSH and CDR2 LQKENI. The CDR3 runs to 17 residues. Deletions cut 2 bases from V and 0 bases from J, with 11 bases between. CDR3 region: CASSPGQGSSGANVLTF. The CDR3 nucleotides are TGTGCCAGCTCACCAGGGCAGGGTTCCTCTGGGGCCAACGTCCTGACTTTC.

The V call is TRBV7-2, the J call TRBJ2-7, with 11 bases that match TRBD2. Trimming at V came to 6 bases and at J to 1 base, leaving 5 bases not matched to a gene. This CDR3 comprises 15 residues. Looked up from germline, CDR1 is SGHTA and CDR2 is FQGNSA. CDR3 coding DNA: TGTGCCAGCAGACATACTAGCGGGAGTTCCTACGAGCAGTACTTC. As protein: CASRHTSGSSYEQYF. Looking up the rest from reference TRBV7-2 and TRBJ2-7 gives the full variable domain: GAGVSQSPSNKVTEKGKDVELRCDPISGHTALYWYRQSLGQGLEFLIYFQGNSAPDKSGLPSDRFSAERTGGSVSTLTIQRTQQEDSAVYLCASRHTSGSSYEQYFGPGTRLTVT.

Written as DNA, the CDR3 is TGTGCCGGAAAGGCGGTTGGCCTACTCCGAACCGGGGAGCTGTTTTTT. It codes for CAGKAVGLLRTGELFF. The rearrangement uses TRBV2 and TRBJ2-2; D gene ambiguous. V lost 11 bases and J 5 bases, leaving 24 bases between the germline ends. The CDR3 consists of 16 residues. Per germline, CDR1 SNHLY and CDR2 FYNNEI.